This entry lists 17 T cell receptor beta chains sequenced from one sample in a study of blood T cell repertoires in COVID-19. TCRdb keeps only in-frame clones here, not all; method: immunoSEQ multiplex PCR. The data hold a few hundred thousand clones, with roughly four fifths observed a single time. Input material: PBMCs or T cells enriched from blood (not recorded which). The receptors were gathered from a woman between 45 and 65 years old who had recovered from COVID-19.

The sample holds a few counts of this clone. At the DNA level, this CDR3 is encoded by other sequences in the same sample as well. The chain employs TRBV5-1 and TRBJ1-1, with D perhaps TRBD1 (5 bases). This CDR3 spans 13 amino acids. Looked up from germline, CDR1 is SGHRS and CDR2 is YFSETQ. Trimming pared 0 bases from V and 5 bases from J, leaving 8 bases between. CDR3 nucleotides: TGCGCCAGCAGCTTGGATGGGGGGACTGAAGCTTTCTTT. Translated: CASSLDGGTEAFF.

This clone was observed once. In DNA, the CDR3 is TGTGCCAGCAGTCTACAGGGGGCGAACACTGAAGCTTTCTTT. Amino acid sequence: CASSLQGANTEAFF. V and J are TRBV5-6 and TRBJ1-1, with 9 bases that match TRBD1. CDR1 SGHDT and CDR2 YYEEEE come from the germline V gene. The CDR3 covers 14 residues. The V segment lost 5 bases and the J segment 1 base; nucleotides outside the gene matches: 3.

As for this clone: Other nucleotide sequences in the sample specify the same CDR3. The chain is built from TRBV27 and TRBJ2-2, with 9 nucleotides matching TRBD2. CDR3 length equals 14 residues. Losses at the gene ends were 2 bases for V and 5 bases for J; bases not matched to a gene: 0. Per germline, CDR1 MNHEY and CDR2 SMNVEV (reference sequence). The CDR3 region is CASSLSGGTGELFF. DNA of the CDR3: TGTGCCAGCAGTTTAAGCGGGGGGACCGGGGAGCTGTTTTTT.

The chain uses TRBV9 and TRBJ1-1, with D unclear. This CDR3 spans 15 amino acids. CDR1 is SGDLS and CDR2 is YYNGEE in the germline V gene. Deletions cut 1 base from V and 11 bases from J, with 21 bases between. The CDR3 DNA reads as TGTGCCAGCAGCGTATCCGATATTTTCCGAGAGGAGGCTTTCTTT. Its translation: CASSVSDIFREEAFF.

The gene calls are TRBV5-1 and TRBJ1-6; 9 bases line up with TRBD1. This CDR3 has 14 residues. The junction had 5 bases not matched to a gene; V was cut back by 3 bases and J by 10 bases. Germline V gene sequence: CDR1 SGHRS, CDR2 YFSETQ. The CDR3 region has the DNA TGCGCCAGCAGCTCGGGACAGGGTGTCTCACCCCTCCACTTT. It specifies CASSSGQGVSPLHF. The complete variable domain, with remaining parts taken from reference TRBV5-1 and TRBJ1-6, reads KAGVTQTPRYLIKTRGQQVTLSCSPISGHRSVSWYQQTPGQGLQFLFEYFSETQRNKGNFPGRFSGRQFSNSRSEMNVSTLELGDSALYLCASSSGQGVSPLHFGNGTRLTVT.

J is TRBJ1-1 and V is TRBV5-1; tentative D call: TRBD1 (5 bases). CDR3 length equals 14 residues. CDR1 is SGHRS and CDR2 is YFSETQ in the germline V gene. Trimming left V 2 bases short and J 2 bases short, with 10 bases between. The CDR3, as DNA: TGCGCCAGCAGCTTCCCCAGGGCTAACACTGAAGCTTTCTTT. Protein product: CASSFPRANTEAFF.

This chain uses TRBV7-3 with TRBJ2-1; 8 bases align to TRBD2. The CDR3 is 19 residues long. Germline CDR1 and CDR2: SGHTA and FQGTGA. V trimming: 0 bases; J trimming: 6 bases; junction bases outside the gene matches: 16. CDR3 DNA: TGTGCCAGCAGCTTAACGTCAATTAGTATAGCGGGGAAAGTCAATGAGCAGTTCTTC. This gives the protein CASSLTSISIAGKVNEQFF.

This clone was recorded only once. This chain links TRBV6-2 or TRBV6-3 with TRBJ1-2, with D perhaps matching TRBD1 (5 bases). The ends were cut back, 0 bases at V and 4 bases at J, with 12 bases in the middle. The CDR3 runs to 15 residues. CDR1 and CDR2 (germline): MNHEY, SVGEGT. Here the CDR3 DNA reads TGTGCCAGCAGTTACTCATTATTGACAGCCTATGGCTACACCTTC. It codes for CASSYSLLTAYGYTF.

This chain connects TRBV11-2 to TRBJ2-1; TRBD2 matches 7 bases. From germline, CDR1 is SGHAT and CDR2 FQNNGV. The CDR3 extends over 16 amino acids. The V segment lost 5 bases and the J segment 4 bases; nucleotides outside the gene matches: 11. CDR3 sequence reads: CASSPELAREYNEQFF. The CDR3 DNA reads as TGTGCCAGCAGCCCCGAACTAGCGCGAGAATACAATGAGCAGTTCTTC.

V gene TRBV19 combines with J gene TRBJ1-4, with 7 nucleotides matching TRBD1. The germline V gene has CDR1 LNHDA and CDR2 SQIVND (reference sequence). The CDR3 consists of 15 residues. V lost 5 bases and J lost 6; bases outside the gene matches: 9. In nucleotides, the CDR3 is TGTGCCAGTAGTCTCAGACAGGGAGGAGATGAAAAACTGTTTTTT. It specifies CASSLRQGGDEKLFF. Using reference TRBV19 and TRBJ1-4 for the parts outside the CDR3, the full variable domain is DGGITQSPKYLFRKEGQNVTLSCEQNLNHDAMYWYRQDPGQGLRLIYYSQIVNDFQKGDIAEGYSVSREKKESFPLTVTSAQKNPTAFYLCASSLRQGGDEKLFFGSGTQLSVL.

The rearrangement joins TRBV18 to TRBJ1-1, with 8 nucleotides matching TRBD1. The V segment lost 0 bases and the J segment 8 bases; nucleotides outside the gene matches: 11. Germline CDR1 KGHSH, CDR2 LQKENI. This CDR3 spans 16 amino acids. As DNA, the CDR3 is TGTGCCAGCTCACCACCGGGCACAGGGGGGACTTCAGAAGCTTTCTTT. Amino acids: CASSPPGTGGTSEAFF.

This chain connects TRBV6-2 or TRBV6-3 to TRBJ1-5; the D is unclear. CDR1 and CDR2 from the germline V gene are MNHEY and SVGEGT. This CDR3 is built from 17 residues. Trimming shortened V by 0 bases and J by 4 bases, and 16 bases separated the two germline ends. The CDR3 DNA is TGTGCCAGCAGTTACTCGATCCTCGGTGCGAGGAATCAGCCCCAGCATTTT. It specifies CASSYSILGARNQPQHF.

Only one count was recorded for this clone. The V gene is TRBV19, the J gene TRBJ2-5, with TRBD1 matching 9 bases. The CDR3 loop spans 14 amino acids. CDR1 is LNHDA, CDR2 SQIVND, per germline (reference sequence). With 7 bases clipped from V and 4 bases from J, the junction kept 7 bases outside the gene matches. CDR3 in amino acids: CASTGTGRGETQYF. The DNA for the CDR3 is TGTGCCAGTACCGGGACAGGGAGGGGAGAGACCCAGTACTTC.

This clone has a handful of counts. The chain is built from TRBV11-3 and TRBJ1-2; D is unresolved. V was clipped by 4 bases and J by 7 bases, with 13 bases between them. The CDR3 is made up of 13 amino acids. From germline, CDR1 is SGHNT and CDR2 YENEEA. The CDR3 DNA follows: TGTGCCAGCAGCTCCGCCGGGGTTAGTGGCTACACCTTC. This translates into CASSSAGVSGYTF.

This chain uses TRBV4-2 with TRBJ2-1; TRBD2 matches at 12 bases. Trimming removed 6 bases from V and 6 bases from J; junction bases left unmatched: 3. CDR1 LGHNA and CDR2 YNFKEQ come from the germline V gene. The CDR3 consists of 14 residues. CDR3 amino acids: CASRRTSGTNEQFF. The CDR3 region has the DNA TGTGCCAGCAGGAGGACTAGCGGGACCAATGAGCAGTTCTTC.

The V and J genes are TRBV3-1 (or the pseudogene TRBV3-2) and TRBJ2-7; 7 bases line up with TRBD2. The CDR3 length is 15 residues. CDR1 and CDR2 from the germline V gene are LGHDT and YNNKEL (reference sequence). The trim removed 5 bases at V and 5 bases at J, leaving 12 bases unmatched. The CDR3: CASSTSTSPRDEQYF. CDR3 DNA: TGTGCCAGCAGCACCTCGACTAGCCCGCGAGACGAGCAGTACTTC.

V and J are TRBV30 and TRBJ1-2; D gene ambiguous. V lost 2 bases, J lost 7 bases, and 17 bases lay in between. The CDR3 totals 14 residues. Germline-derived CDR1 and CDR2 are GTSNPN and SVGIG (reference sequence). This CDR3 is CAWSSGSTASGYTF. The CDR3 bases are TGTGCCTGGAGTTCTGGGAGTACGGCGAGTGGCTACACCTTC.